A single sample is the source of the 22 T cell receptor beta chains below, sequenced in a study of memory CD4+ T cells and cytomegalovirus serostatus. Measured with immunoSEQ multiplex PCR; TCRdb has only the in-frame clones, and not every one. The sample has approximately 52,000 clones; roughly three quarters are singletons. Single viable CD3+CD4+CD8-CD45RO+ cells were sorted as the memory CD4+ T cells. Sequenced sample: memory CD4+ T cells from blood. Receptor source: an adult in good health and CMV-seronegative.

This clone was observed at least ten times. The rearrangement joins TRBV7-8 to TRBJ2-1, with D unresolved. The germline V gene has CDR1 SGHVS and CDR2 FQNEAQ. This CDR3 is built from 11 residues. V dropped 5 bases and J dropped 5 bases, with 4 bases sitting between them. This chain's CDR3 is CASSHNNEQFF. In DNA, the CDR3 is TGTGCCAGCAGCCACAACAATGAGCAGTTCTTC.

For the CDR3, the DNA is TGTGCCAGCAGTTCATCAGGGGGCTTTAATTCACCCCTCCACTTT. It encodes CASSSSGGFNSPLHF. This rearrangement joins TRBV7-9 to TRBJ1-6; 8 bases agree with TRBD1. The CDR3 length is 15 residues. V was clipped by 6 bases and J by 6 bases; unmatched bases: 7. CDR1 SEHNR and CDR2 FQNEAQ come from the germline V gene (reference sequence). The full variable domain, with the rest looked up from reference TRBV7-9 and TRBJ1-6, is DTGVSQNPRHKITKRGQNVTFRCDPISEHNRLYWYRQTLGQGPEFLTYFQNEAQLEKSRLLSDRFSAERPKGSFSTLEIQRTEQGDSAMYLCASSSSGGFNSPLHFGNGTRLTVT.

CDR3 in DNA: TGTGCCAGCAGCGCAACAACGAACACCGGGGAGCTGTTTTTT. This sequence encodes CASSATTNTGELFF. This chain links TRBV7-2 with TRBJ2-2; D gene ambiguous. Germline CDR1 is SGHTA and CDR2 is FQGNSA. The CDR3 is 14 amino acids. V was pared by 5 bases and J by 0 bases, with 7 bases between.

V gene TRBV5-5 combines with J gene TRBJ2-2, with 9 bases lining up with TRBD2. Germline assignment: CDR1 SGHKS and CDR2 YYEKEE (reference sequence). V shed 0 bases and J 1 base; nucleotides not matched to a gene: 4. The CDR3 loop spans 17 amino acids. The CDR3: CASSLAGGGVNTGELFF. The CDR3 region has the DNA TGTGCCAGCAGCTTGGCCGGCGGGGGGGTGAACACCGGGGAGCTGTTTTTT.

The chain links TRBV6-5 to TRBJ1-4; a possible D gene is TRBD1 (5 bases). The CDR3 consists of 15 residues. In germline, CDR1 is MNHEY, CDR2 SVGAGI. V was shortened by 6 bases and J by 10 bases, with 21 bases between the two germline ends. This CDR3 is CASSPGTAYWLKLFF. CDR3 coding DNA: TGTGCCAGCAGCCCCGGGACGGCCTATTGGTTAAAACTGTTTTTT.

Only a few counts were recorded for this clone. The chain is built from TRBV19 and TRBJ1-4; no definite D call. The V and J ends lost 1 base and 6 bases respectively, with 12 bases between them. Germline V lookup: CDR1 LNHDA, CDR2 SQIVND (reference sequence). This CDR3 comprises 15 residues. The CDR3 bases are TGTGCCAGTAGTATAGGTCCGGGTGACTATGAAAAACTGTTTTTT. This translates into CASSIGPGDYEKLFF.

V and J are TRBV5-1 and TRBJ1-2, with TRBD1 matching over 9 bases. This CDR3 comprises 17 residues. Trimming cost V 4 bases and J 3 bases; bases outside gene matches: 13. Germline V gene lookup returns CDR1 SGHRS and CDR2 YFSETQ. The CDR3 spells CASSNIPGQGVHYGYTF. CDR3 DNA: TGCGCCAGCAGCAATATACCGGGACAGGGCGTTCACTATGGCTACACCTTC.

The chain is built from TRBV9 and TRBJ2-3, with 9 positions matching TRBD2. The CDR3 sequence is 19 residues long. J lost 6 bases, V lost 0 bases, and 17 bases had no gene match. Germline values: CDR1 SGDLS, CDR2 YYNGEE. The CDR3 loop is CASSVDPDGGGGATDTQYF. As DNA, the CDR3 is TGTGCCAGCAGCGTAGACCCCGATGGAGGCGGGGGGGCTACGGATACGCAGTATTTT.

The CDR3, as DNA: TGTGCCAGTAGTATAGGGCCGAACACTGAAGCTTTCTTT. This gives the protein CASSIGPNTEAFF. The rearrangement joins TRBV19 to TRBJ1-1; D remains unclear. Trimming took off 1 base at V and 1 base at J, with 4 bases between the two ends. This CDR3 contains 13 residues. Germline CDR1 LNHDA, CDR2 SQIVND (reference sequence).

The CDR3, as DNA: TGTGCCAGCAGTATTTGGGACAGCAGCACAGATACGCAGTATTTT. The encoded protein is CASSIWDSSTDTQYF. The J gene is TRBJ2-3, the V gene TRBV2, with 7 bases aligning to TRBD1. Germline V gene data show CDR1 as SNHLY and CDR2 as FYNNEI. The CDR3 runs 15 residues. V shed 5 bases, J shed 0 bases, and the junction held 5 bases outside the gene matches.

The chain links TRBV6-5 to TRBJ2-1; D gene ambiguous. This CDR3 has 12 residues. V was pared by 5 bases and J by 10 bases, with 12 bases between. The V gene's germline CDR1 is MNHEY and CDR2 SVGAGI. CDR3 nucleotides: TGTGCCAGCAGTCCTCGATTTGGGGAGCAGTTCTTC. Its translation is CASSPRFGEQFF.

The chain couples TRBV5-6 to TRBJ2-7, with a weak D call TRBD2 (6 bases). The V and J ends lost 9 bases and 2 bases respectively, with 21 bases between them. The CDR3 loop spans 15 amino acids. CDR1 and CDR2 (germline): SGHDT, YYEEEE. The CDR3 DNA follows: TGTGCCACCCAGCTTTTCCGGACGGGGGCCTACGAGCAGTACTTC. Residues: CATQLFRTGAYEQYF.

This chain links TRBV9 with TRBJ1-2; TRBD1 matches 10 bases. The CDR3 contains 16 residues. CDR1 is SGDLS, CDR2 YYNGEE, per germline. Losses at the gene ends were 0 bases for V and 6 bases for J; bases not matched to a gene: 8. The CDR3 DNA sequence: TGTGCCAGCAGCGTAGGATCCGTGACAGGGGGCAATGGCTACACCTTC. Translating it yields CASSVGSVTGGNGYTF.

J is TRBJ1-1 and V is TRBV5-1; 9 bases fit TRBD1. The CDR3 is 13 residues long. V was clipped by 3 bases and J by 4 bases; unmatched bases: 1. CDR1 SGHRS and CDR2 YFSETQ come from the germline V gene. CDR3 loop: CASSSDRGTEAFF. DNA of the CDR3: TGCGCCAGCAGCTCGGACAGGGGCACTGAAGCTTTCTTT.

This clone was seen a single time. The V call is TRBV5-5, the J call TRBJ2-7; D gene ambiguous. The CDR3 length is 13 residues. Trimming took off 2 bases at V and 0 bases at J, with 6 bases between the two ends. The germline CDR1 and CDR2 sequences are SGHKS and YYEKEE (reference sequence). In DNA form, the CDR3 reads TGTGCCAGCAGCTTCTCGCGCTCCTACGAGCAGTACTTC. This gives the protein CASSFSRSYEQYF.

In the case of this clone: At one of its ends the junction is not consistent with the germline gene, which may arise from a read error. The chain joins TRBV6-5 to TRBJ2-3, with a weak D call TRBD1 (5 bases). CDR1 is MNHEY and CDR2 is SVGAGI in the germline V gene. The CDR3 spans 12 residues. The CDR3 region is CASTYRTDTQYF. The CDR3 nucleotides read TGTGCCAGCACTTACAGGACAGATACGCAGTATTTT.

J is TRBJ1-4 and V is TRBV28; tentative D call: TRBD1 (6 bases). V lost 4 bases and J 5 bases, leaving 14 bases between the germline ends. CDR3 size: 15 residues. CDR1 MDHEN and CDR2 SYDVKM come from the germline V gene. The CDR3 loop is CASSYSGANNEKLFF. CDR3 sequence (DNA): TGTGCCAGCAGTTATTCAGGGGCGAACAATGAAAAACTGTTTTTT. The full variable domain, in which reference TRBV28 and TRBJ1-4 provide the parts outside the CDR3, is DVKVTQSSRYLVKRTGEKVFLECVQDMDHENMFWYRQDPGLGLRLIYFSYDVKMKEKGDIPEGYSVSREKKERFSLILESASTNQTSMYLCASSYSGANNEKLFFGSGTQLSVL.

The chain carries TRBV4-3 and TRBJ1-2; perhaps TRBD1 as D (5 bases). CDR1 is LGHNA, CDR2 YSLEER, per germline. V was shortened by 4 bases and J by 6 bases, with 15 bases between the two germline ends. This CDR3 contains 14 residues. In nucleotides, the CDR3 is TGCGCCAGCAGCCTTCGGGCAGGGCCCGATGGCTACACCTTC. This gives the protein CASSLRAGPDGYTF.

V and J are TRBV10-1 and TRBJ1-5; a weak D match, TRBD1 (5 bases). The CDR3 consists of 18 residues. From germline, CDR1 is WNHNN and CDR2 SYGVQD (reference sequence). V lost 6 bases, J lost 0 bases, and 21 bases lay in between. CDR3 DNA sequence: TGCGCCAGCAGACCCCCATCAGGACGGGGGGATAGCAATCAGCCCCAGCATTTT. The encoded protein is CASRPPSGRGDSNQPQHF.

This clone came up a few times. The V and J genes are TRBV30 and TRBJ1-5; the D gene is possibly TRBD1 (5 bases). The germline V gene has CDR1 GTSNPN and CDR2 SVGIG (reference sequence). V was shortened by 0 bases and J by 5 bases, with 14 bases between the two germline ends. CDR3 size: 15 residues. DNA for the CDR3: TGTGCCTGGAGTGTAGGGACCTACTCTCATCAGCCCCAGCATTTT. This codes for CAWSVGTYSHQPQHF.

This CDR3 reads CASSVRDTQYF. DNA for the CDR3: TGTGCCAGCAGCGTGCGGGATACGCAGTATTTT. This rearrangement joins TRBV9 to TRBJ2-3; D call uncertain. The CDR3 runs 11 residues. The germline CDR1 and CDR2 sequences are SGDLS and YYNGEE. Trimming took 2 bases from V and 6 from J, leaving 4 bases between them.

The chain has TRBV13 and TRBJ1-6, with 7 bases that match TRBD1. The germline V gene has CDR1 PRHDT and CDR2 FYEKMQ (reference sequence). V lost 0 bases to trimming and J lost 6 bases; unmatched junction nucleotides: 5. This CDR3 has 16 amino acids. In DNA form, the CDR3 reads TGTGCCAGCAGCTTAGGAACAGGGGCTGCTAATTCACCCCTCCACTTT. Protein: CASSLGTGAANSPLHF.